The 21 T cell receptor beta chains listed next were all sequenced from one sample in a study of blood T cell repertoires in COVID-19. Assay: immunoSEQ multiplex PCR; the TCRdb copy retains only in-frame clones and omits some. The table has some 290,000 clones, 70% to 90% seen once. Sequencing was performed on peripheral blood. The receptors here all came from a man between 60 and 70 years old who had recovered from COVID-19.

The chain joins TRBV4-1 to TRBJ2-1, with TRBD2 as a possible D gene (7 bases). This CDR3 region has 18 residues. Germline V gene sequence: CDR1 MGHRA, CDR2 YSYEKL. The ends were cut back, 0 bases at V and 4 bases at J, with 19 bases in the middle. CDR3 sequence (DNA): TGCGCCAGCAGCCAAGACTTATTTGCGGGGGCCCAATACAATGAGCAGTTCTTC. Translating it yields CASSQDLFAGAQYNEQFF.

This chain uses TRBV7-8 with TRBJ1-2, with D hard to call. Germline V gives CDR1 SGHVS, CDR2 FQNEAQ. CDR3 length equals 15 residues. Trimming removed 1 base from V and 0 bases from J, with 9 bases in between. The DNA for the CDR3 is TGTGCCAGCAGCTTAGATGCGGGGACTAACTATGGCTACACCTTC. Protein product: CASSLDAGTNYGYTF.

The chain carries TRBV30 and TRBJ2-7, with 9 bases aligning to TRBD2. The CDR3 is 15 residues long. CDR1 is GTSNPN and CDR2 is SVGIG in the germline V gene (reference sequence). V trimming: 3 bases; J trimming: 6 bases; junction bases outside the gene matches: 12. CDR3 in amino acids: CAWRVFSGRAGEQYF. The CDR3 region has the DNA TGTGCCTGGAGGGTTTTTAGCGGGAGAGCGGGCGAGCAGTACTTC.

The V and J genes are TRBV7-6 and TRBJ2-5, with D possibly TRBD1 on 6 matching bases. The V gene's germline CDR1 is SGHVS and CDR2 FNYEAQ. The CDR3 loop spans 14 amino acids. V shed 5 bases and J shed 7 bases, with 17 bases lying between them. The CDR3 coding sequence is TGTGCCAGCAGCACACAGGGCGGCTCGGGGACCCAGTACTTC. Translated: CASSTQGGSGTQYF.

The CDR3 DNA follows: TGTGCCAGTAGTGGGCAGGGGTATTCACCCCTCCACTTT. It encodes CASSGQGYSPLHF. V usage is TRBV19 and J usage is TRBJ1-6; D perhaps matches TRBD1 (6 bases). CDR1 is LNHDA and CDR2 is SQIVND in the germline V gene (reference sequence). CDR3 length: 13 amino acids. V was clipped by 5 bases and J by 8 bases, with 10 bases between them.

The J gene is TRBJ1-6, the V gene TRBV4-1, with 7 bases aligning to TRBD1. CDR3 length equals 18 residues. Germline lookup yields CDR1 MGHRA and CDR2 YSYEKL. V was clipped by 0 bases and J by 0 bases; unmatched bases: 5. CDR3 nucleotide sequence: TGCGCCAGCAGCCAAGAAGGGACAGCGAGCTCCTATAATTCACCCCTCCACTTT. This translates into CASSQEGTASSYNSPLHF.

V gene TRBV28 combines with J gene TRBJ1-6; D uncertain. This CDR3 is built from 13 residues. Germline-derived CDR1 and CDR2 are MDHEN and SYDVKM. Trimming took off 1 base at V and 10 bases at J, with 8 bases between the two ends. The CDR3: CASSLYHQSPLHF. The CDR3 bases are TGTGCCAGCAGTTTATATCATCAATCACCCCTCCACTTT.

The gene calls are TRBV19 and TRBJ2-4; 8 nucleotides agree with TRBD2. This CDR3 spans 16 amino acids. V lost 5 bases, J lost 3 bases, and 9 bases stayed unmatched. CDR1 is LNHDA, CDR2 SQIVND, per germline (reference sequence). For the CDR3, the DNA is TGTGCCAGTAGTCCCGGGACGGGAGGGTTCAAAAACATTCAGTACTTC. Translating gives CASSPGTGGFKNIQYF.

V gene TRBV2 combines with J gene TRBJ2-2; the match to TRBD1 covers 9 bases. V dropped 4 bases and J dropped 7; count of bases not matched to a gene: 7. From germline, CDR1 is SNHLY and CDR2 FYNNEI. This CDR3 is built from 15 residues. The CDR3 protein is CASSVGDRENGELFF. The CDR3 DNA is TGTGCCAGCAGTGTTGGGGACAGGGAAAACGGGGAGCTGTTTTTT.

This clone occurred once. This sequence joins TRBV9 and TRBJ1-6, with 7 bases aligning to TRBD1. V shed 3 bases, J shed 10 bases, and the junction held 4 bases outside the gene matches. CDR3 length: 13 amino acids. Looked up from germline, CDR1 is SGDLS and CDR2 is YYNGEE. In DNA form, the CDR3 reads TGTGCCAGCAGCGCGACAGGGAAATCACCCCTCCACTTT. Protein sequence: CASSATGKSPLHF.

V usage is TRBV5-1 and J usage is TRBJ1-1; unclear D gene. Germline V gene data show CDR1 as SGHRS and CDR2 as YFSETQ. The V end lost 5 bases, the J end lost 0 bases, and 8 bases lay between the germline ends. The CDR3 totals 13 residues. CDR3: CASSSEVNTEAFF. In nucleotides, the CDR3 is TGCGCCAGCAGTTCCGAGGTGAACACTGAAGCTTTCTTT.

The J gene is TRBJ1-6, the V gene TRBV2; 8 bases fit TRBD1. The CDR3 extends over 17 amino acids. Germline V gene sequence: CDR1 SNHLY, CDR2 FYNNEI. The J segment lost 7 bases and the V segment lost 5 bases, leaving 13 bases of the junction unmatched. In DNA, the CDR3 is TGTGCCAGCAGTCCACCAAGGGGGACAGGCAACAATTCACCCCTCCACTTT. This codes for CASSPPRGTGNNSPLHF.

This sequence joins TRBV11-3 and TRBJ2-5, with TRBD1 matching over 11 bases. Germline CDR1 and CDR2: SGHNT and YENEEA. The CDR3 consists of 15 residues. J was trimmed by 2 bases and V by 5 bases; bases with no gene match: 4. The CDR3 loop is CASSPGTGGQETQYF. The CDR3, as DNA: TGTGCCAGCAGCCCGGGGACAGGGGGACAAGAGACCCAGTACTTC.

V usage is TRBV7-2 and J usage is TRBJ2-1, with a tentative D call TRBD2 (5 bases). Deletions cut 8 bases from V and 7 bases from J, with 18 bases between. This CDR3 has 14 residues. From germline, CDR1 is SGHTA and CDR2 FQGNSA. DNA of the CDR3: TGTGCCAGCGGGTACCCGGACGGGAAGAATGAGCAGTTCTTC. It yields the protein CASGYPDGKNEQFF.

This chain joins TRBV2 and TRBJ2-3; 13 nucleotides match TRBD2. V trimming: 4 bases; J trimming: 4 bases; junction bases outside the gene matches: 2. CDR3 length: 15 amino acids. CDR1 SNHLY and CDR2 FYNNEI come from the germline V gene. CDR3 in DNA: TGTGCCAGCAGTGCGACTAGCGGGAGGTCAGATACGCAGTATTTT. Its translation: CASSATSGRSDTQYF.

V usage is TRBV7-2 and J usage is TRBJ1-1; 7 nucleotides agree with TRBD1. The CDR3 has 18 residues. Germline V CDR1 and CDR2: SGHTA, FQGNSA. J was trimmed by 1 base and V by 5 bases; bases with no gene match: 16. CDR3 in DNA: TGTGCCAGCAGCATAGGCCTTGTGCAGTCAGGGGGGAACACTGAAGCTTTCTTT. Protein product: CASSIGLVQSGGNTEAFF. The variable domain in full, completed from reference TRBV7-2 and TRBJ1-1, reads GAGVSQSPSNKVTEKGKDVELRCDPISGHTALYWYRQSLGQGLEFLIYFQGNSAPDKSGLPSDRFSAERTGGSVSTLTIQRTQQEDSAVYLCASSIGLVQSGGNTEAFFGQGTRLTVV.

The chain links TRBV6-5 to TRBJ2-7; 9 bases map to TRBD1. With 8 bases clipped from V and 3 bases from J, the junction kept 5 bases outside the gene matches. The CDR3 sequence is 13 residues long. The germline gives CDR1 MNHEY, CDR2 SVGAGI. This CDR3 reads CASGPTGGYEQYF. The CDR3 DNA reads as TGTGCCAGCGGACCGACAGGGGGCTACGAGCAGTACTTC.

The chain employs TRBV7-2 and TRBJ2-1, with TRBD1 identical over 7 bases. V shed 1 base, J shed 8 bases, and the junction held 8 bases outside the gene matches. Germline V gene sequence: CDR1 SGHTA, CDR2 FQGNSA. The CDR3 loop spans 15 amino acids. CDR3 sequence: CASSLVGQGVDEQFF. The CDR3 bases are TGTGCCAGCAGCTTAGTAGGGCAGGGGGTCGATGAGCAGTTCTTC. The whole variable domain, filled in from reference TRBV7-2 and TRBJ2-1, reads GAGVSQSPSNKVTEKGKDVELRCDPISGHTALYWYRQSLGQGLEFLIYFQGNSAPDKSGLPSDRFSAERTGGSVSTLTIQRTQQEDSAVYLCASSLVGQGVDEQFFGPGTRLTVL.

The chain couples TRBV3-1 (or the pseudogene TRBV3-2) to TRBJ2-1; a possible D gene is TRBD2 (6 bases). Per the germline V gene, CDR1 is LGHDT and CDR2 is YNNKEL (reference sequence). V gave up 2 bases and J gave up 0 bases, with 14 bases separating them. The CDR3 contains 17 residues. The CDR3 reads CASSQKVLASSYNEQFF. DNA for the CDR3: TGTGCCAGCAGCCAAAAAGTCCTAGCGAGCTCCTACAATGAGCAGTTCTTC.

As regards this clone: In the same sample, other DNA sequences code for this CDR3. The rearrangement uses TRBV5-1 and TRBJ1-1; tentatively, D is TRBD1 (6 bases). Per the germline V gene, CDR1 is SGHRS and CDR2 is YFSETQ. The V gene lost 5 bases and the J gene lost 2 bases, with 10 bases spanning the gap. CDR3 length equals 13 residues. The DNA for the CDR3 is TGCGCCAGCAGTAGGGGGGGAAACACTGAAGCTTTCTTT. It encodes CASSRGGNTEAFF.

The V gene is TRBV7-8, the J gene TRBJ2-1; no firm D call. The CDR3 has 16 amino acids. Per the germline V gene, CDR1 is SGHVS and CDR2 is FQNEAQ. Between the trimmed V and J ends, which lost 5 bases and 4 bases, there was a span of 18 bases. Here the CDR3 reads CASSTSGAGFYNEQFF. The CDR3 DNA follows: TGTGCCAGCAGCACCTCTGGCGCAGGATTTTACAATGAGCAGTTCTTC.